The 25 T cell receptor beta chains below were found in one sample sequenced in a study of cytomegalovirus exposure and HLA in healthy donors. This PCR relied on a set of 60 Vbeta primers and 13 Jbeta primers. The repertoire was sequenced with immunoSEQ multiplex PCR; TCRdb's copy has only in-frame clones and lacks some. Of some 200,000 clones in the sample, 8.5% to 10% were seen once. Material: PBMCs. These receptors were obtained from a woman aged 25 to 45 in good health and CMV-seropositive.

The CDR3 coding sequence is TGTGCCAGCAGTACTAGAGGGTACTATGGCTACACCTTC. It translates to CASSTRGYYGYTF. The chain uses TRBV21-1 and TRBJ1-2. TRBV21-1 is an annotated pseudogene. This CDR3 region has 13 residues.

V and J are TRBV6-5 and TRBJ2-1, with a tentative D call TRBD1 (5 bases). Trimming took off 0 bases at V and 5 bases at J, with 11 bases between the two ends. The CDR3 runs 15 residues. From germline, CDR1 is MNHEY and CDR2 SVGAGI. The CDR3 loop is CASSYSTAGHNEQFF. The CDR3 DNA reads as TGTGCCAGCAGTTACTCGACAGCCGGGCACAATGAGCAGTTCTTC.

This rearrangement joins TRBV11-2 to TRBJ2-2; maybe TRBD2 (6 bases). V lost 2 bases, J lost 3 bases, and 13 bases lay in between. This CDR3 contains 16 residues. Per germline, CDR1 SGHAT and CDR2 FQNNGV. For the CDR3, the DNA is TGTGCCAGCAGCTTAAAGGCGGGAAGGGACACCGGGGAGCTGTTTTTT. This translates into CASSLKAGRDTGELFF. Full variable domain (rest looked up from reference TRBV11-2 and TRBJ2-2): EAGVAQSPRYKIIEKRQSVAFWCNPISGHATLYWYQQILGQGPKLLIQFQNNGVVDDSQLPKDRFSAERLKGVDSTLKIQPAKLEDSAVYLCASSLKAGRDTGELFFGEGSRLTVL.

This clone was seen only a few times. The chain carries TRBV5-1 and TRBJ2-5; TRBD1 agrees at 7 bases. The CDR3 is 16 amino acids. The V gene's germline CDR1 is SGHRS and CDR2 YFSETQ. The junction had 10 bases not matched to a gene; V was cut back by 4 bases and J by 1 base. The CDR3 loop is CASSPRDSFFQETQYF. The CDR3 bases are TGCGCCAGCAGCCCCCGGGACAGCTTTTTCCAAGAGACCCAGTACTTC.

This chain joins TRBV7-8 and TRBJ1-3; no definite D call. Germline-derived CDR1 and CDR2 are SGHVS and FQNEAQ. This CDR3 is 15 amino acids long. Deletions cut 4 bases from V and 0 bases from J, with 10 bases between. As DNA, the CDR3 is TGTGCCAGCAGCTCTACAGCTTTCTCTGGAAACACCATATATTTT. This encodes CASSSTAFSGNTIYF.

This clone showed up just a few times. J is TRBJ2-1 and V is TRBV19; 7 bases map to TRBD1. With 9 bases clipped from V and 0 bases from J, the junction kept 5 bases outside the gene matches. Looked up from germline, CDR1 is LNHDA and CDR2 is SQIVND (reference sequence). This CDR3 has 14 residues. The CDR3 region is CASLNRGSYNEQFF. The CDR3 nucleotides are TGTGCCAGCTTGAACAGGGGCTCCTACAATGAGCAGTTCTTC. The whole variable domain, remainder taken from reference TRBV19 and TRBJ2-1, is DGGITQSPKYLFRKEGQNVTLSCEQNLNHDAMYWYRQDPGQGLRLIYYSQIVNDFQKGDIAEGYSVSREKKESFPLTVTSAQKNPTAFYLCASLNRGSYNEQFFGPGTRLTVL.

This clone was counted only a few times. The CDR3 region is CSVEIVGQGVTEAFF. In nucleotides, the CDR3 is TGCAGCGTTGAAATAGTTGGACAGGGGGTTACTGAAGCTTTCTTT. The V call is TRBV29-1, the J call TRBJ1-1, with TRBD1 identical over 10 bases. The CDR3 is made up of 15 amino acids. V lost 2 bases to trimming and J lost 5 bases; unmatched junction nucleotides: 8. Germline values: CDR1 SQVTM, CDR2 ANQGSEA.

This clone has more than one count but fewer than ten. The V and J genes are TRBV6-1 and TRBJ2-1, with D perhaps matching TRBD2 (6 bases). Germline CDR1 MNHNS, CDR2 SASEGT. The CDR3 has 18 residues. The V and J ends lost 2 bases and 0 bases respectively, with 17 bases between them. In nucleotides, the CDR3 is TGTGCCAGCAGTGAATTGGGGCTAGCGAGCGCCTCCTACAATGAGCAGTTCTTC. It codes for CASSELGLASASYNEQFF.

This rearrangement joins TRBV25-1 to TRBJ1-2, with TRBD1 as a possible D gene (5 bases). The CDR3 covers 15 residues. Germline CDR1 is MGHDK and CDR2 is SYGVNS. Trimming removed 2 bases from V and 0 bases from J, with 10 bases in between. The chain's CDR3 is CASSETTGANYGYTF. CDR3 sequence (DNA): TGTGCCAGCAGTGAAACTACAGGAGCTAACTATGGCTACACCTTC.

The chain couples TRBV5-1 to TRBJ2-5; 10 positions agree with TRBD2. With V trimmed by 0 bases and J by 4 bases, 3 bases remained unmatched. The CDR3 totals 15 residues. The V gene's germline CDR1 is SGHRS and CDR2 YFSETQ. The CDR3 reads CASSLGLAGLETQYF. The CDR3 DNA reads TGCGCCAGCAGCTTGGGACTAGCGGGCCTAGAGACCCAGTACTTC.

The V call is TRBV5-1, the J call TRBJ1-1; 8 bases agree with TRBD1. The CDR3 covers 14 residues. Germline trimming cut 3 bases from V and 4 bases from J; bases unmatched to any gene: 5. CDR1 and CDR2 (germline): SGHRS, YFSETQ. The CDR3 sequence: CASSWTTGGTEAFF. In DNA form, the CDR3 reads TGCGCCAGCAGCTGGACAACAGGGGGCACTGAAGCTTTCTTT.

This chain connects TRBV6-4 to TRBJ2-5; 9 bases agree with TRBD2. This CDR3 is 12 amino acids long. Trimming took 6 bases from V and 5 from J; bases not matched to a gene: 1. CDR1 MRHNA and CDR2 SNTAGT come from the germline V gene. The CDR3 sequence: CASRSGGETQYF. In DNA form, the CDR3 reads TGTGCCAGCAGGAGCGGGGGGGAGACCCAGTACTTC.

This clone was picked up a small number of times. The chain joins TRBV5-6 to TRBJ2-2, with 10 bases that match TRBD2. The CDR3 contains 16 residues. CDR1 and CDR2 from the germline V gene are SGHDT and YYEEEE. V shed 2 bases and J 4 bases; nucleotides not matched to a gene: 5. CDR3 in amino acids: CASSLAGGPITGELFF. CDR3 in DNA: TGTGCCAGCAGCTTAGCGGGAGGGCCTATCACCGGGGAGCTGTTTTTT.

This clone has only a few counts. V is TRBV28 and J is TRBJ2-7; 7 bases match TRBD1. The germline V gene has CDR1 MDHEN and CDR2 SYDVKM. Trimming took 5 bases from V and 4 from J; bases not matched to a gene: 11. This CDR3 comprises 15 residues. The CDR3 DNA sequence: TGTGCCAGCAGTCCGGCTTCGACAGGGAATTACGAGCAGTACTTC. Amino acid sequence: CASSPASTGNYEQYF.

V and J are TRBV4-2 and TRBJ2-1, with 12 bases aligning to TRBD2. V shed 1 base, J shed 9 bases, and the junction held 4 bases outside the gene matches. The CDR3 spans 15 residues. The germline V gene encodes CDR1 LGHNA and CDR2 YNFKEQ. This chain's CDR3 is CASSQGLAGGIEQFF. As DNA, the CDR3 is TGTGCCAGCAGCCAAGGGCTAGCGGGAGGGATTGAGCAGTTCTTC.

This rearrangement joins TRBV9 to TRBJ2-5, with 9 nucleotides matching TRBD2. CDR3 size: 18 residues. In germline, CDR1 is SGDLS, CDR2 YYNGEE. The junction had 13 bases not matched to a gene; V was cut back by 2 bases and J by 2 bases. DNA of the CDR3: TGTGCCAGCAGCGTGGGGGGGGAGTCTAGCGGGAAGCAAGAGACCCAGTACTTC. Residues: CASSVGGESSGKQETQYF.

This rearrangement joins TRBV18 to TRBJ2-7; 7 nucleotides align to TRBD1. This CDR3 is 14 amino acids long. Germline-derived CDR1 and CDR2 are KGHSH and LQKENI. V shed 6 bases and J 7 bases; nucleotides not matched to a gene: 12. CDR3 nucleotide sequence: TGTGCCAGCTCGATTGACAGGGCCCGCATAGAGCAGTACTTC. The encoded protein is CASSIDRARIEQYF.

The rearrangement joins TRBV5-1 to TRBJ2-2; 12 bases are a match to TRBD1. Germline lookup yields CDR1 SGHRS and CDR2 YFSETQ. The CDR3 extends over 16 amino acids. V lost 0 bases and J lost 6; bases outside the gene matches: 3. This CDR3 reads CASSLAGQGAAGELFF. CDR3 bases: TGCGCCAGCAGCTTGGCGGGACAGGGGGCCGCCGGGGAGCTGTTTTTT.

The gene calls are TRBV9 and TRBJ1-2, with 10 bases aligning to TRBD1. The CDR3 runs to 14 residues. The ends lost 0 bases at V and 7 bases at J; junction bases unmatched: 3. The V gene's germline CDR1 is SGDLS and CDR2 YYNGEE. This CDR3 is CASSVGQGALGYTF. CDR3 bases: TGTGCCAGCAGCGTAGGACAGGGGGCGCTTGGCTACACCTTC.

This clone was seen only a few times. DNA for the CDR3: TGTGCCAGCAGTCCGCCGACCGGAGTAGAGACCCAGTACTTC. Amino acids: CASSPPTGVETQYF. The chain has TRBV2 and TRBJ2-5; D is unresolved. Per the germline V gene, CDR1 is SNHLY and CDR2 is FYNNEI. V lost 5 bases to trimming and J lost 4 bases, with 14 bases between them. The length of the CDR3 is 14 residues.

The J gene is TRBJ1-1, the V gene TRBV6-6, with D perhaps matching TRBD1 (6 bases). The V end lost 2 bases, the J end lost 8 bases, and 12 bases lay between the germline ends. This CDR3 has 13 residues. Germline V gene sequence: CDR1 MNHNY, CDR2 SVGAGI (reference sequence). The CDR3 sequence is CASSYEIGTEAFF. CDR3 in DNA: TGTGCCAGCAGTTACGAGATTGGGACAGAAGCTTTCTTT.

V gene TRBV14 combines with J gene TRBJ2-1; TRBD1 agrees at 7 bases. Germline V gene sequence: CDR1 SGHDN, CDR2 FVKESK. This CDR3 contains 15 residues. The ends lost 4 bases at V and 5 bases at J; junction bases unmatched: 8. The CDR3 protein is CASSPPTGLNNEQFF. CDR3 sequence (DNA): TGTGCCAGCAGCCCGCCGACAGGGTTGAACAATGAGCAGTTCTTC.

This clone was detected only a few times. V and J are TRBV19 and TRBJ1-2, with 8 bases matching TRBD1. The CDR3 covers 15 residues. The V and J ends lost 6 bases and 8 bases, in that order; junction bases with no gene match: 14. CDR1 LNHDA and CDR2 SQIVND come from the germline V gene (reference sequence). For the CDR3, the DNA is TGTGCCAGTAGCGGACATTATCAGGGGGCGCGGGGCTACACCTTC. This gives the protein CASSGHYQGARGYTF. The variable domain in full, with the rest retrieved from reference TRBV19 and TRBJ1-2, is DGGITQSPKYLFRKEGQNVTLSCEQNLNHDAMYWYRQDPGQGLRLIYYSQIVNDFQKGDIAEGYSVSREKKESFPLTVTSAQKNPTAFYLCASSGHYQGARGYTFGSGTRLTVV.

Concerning this clone: This CDR3 is also generated by other DNA sequences in the sample. V and J are TRBV6-1 and TRBJ2-7; tentatively, D is TRBD1 (6 bases). CDR1 MNHNS and CDR2 SASEGT come from the germline V gene. Trimming removed 1 base from V and 6 bases from J, with 13 bases in between. The CDR3 runs 14 residues. The CDR3 is CASSEGPGVGEQYF. The CDR3 nucleotides read TGTGCCAGCAGTGAAGGCCCAGGGGTGGGCGAGCAGTACTTC.

The V gene is TRBV5-1, the J gene TRBJ2-7; 7 nucleotides align to TRBD1. V shed 0 bases and J 5 bases; nucleotides not matched to a gene: 8. Per the germline V gene, CDR1 is SGHRS and CDR2 is YFSETQ. This CDR3 spans 15 amino acids. The CDR3 DNA reads as TGCGCCAGCAGCTTGGTGCAGGACAGGAGACACGAGCAGTACTTC. It specifies CASSLVQDRRHEQYF.